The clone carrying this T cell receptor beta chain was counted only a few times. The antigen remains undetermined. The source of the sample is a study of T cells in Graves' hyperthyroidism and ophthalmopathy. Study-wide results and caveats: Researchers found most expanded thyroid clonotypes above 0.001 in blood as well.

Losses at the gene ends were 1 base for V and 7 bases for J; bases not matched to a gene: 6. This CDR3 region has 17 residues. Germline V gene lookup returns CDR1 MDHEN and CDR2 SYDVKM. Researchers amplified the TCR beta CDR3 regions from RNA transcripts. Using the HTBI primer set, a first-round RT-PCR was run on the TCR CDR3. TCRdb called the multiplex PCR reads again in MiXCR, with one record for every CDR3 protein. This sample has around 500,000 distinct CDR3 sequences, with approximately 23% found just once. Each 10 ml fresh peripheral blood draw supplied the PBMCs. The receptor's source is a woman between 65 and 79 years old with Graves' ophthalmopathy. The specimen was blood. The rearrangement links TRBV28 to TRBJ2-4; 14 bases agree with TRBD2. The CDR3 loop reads CASSLSGLAGEGNIQYF. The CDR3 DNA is TGTGCCAGCAGTTTATCGGGACTAGCGGGAGAGGGGAACATTCAGTACTTC. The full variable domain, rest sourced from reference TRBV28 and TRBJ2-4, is DVKVTQSSRYLVKRTGEKVFLECVQDMDHENMFWYRQDPGLGLRLIYFSYDVKMKEKGDIPEGYSVSREKKERFSLILESASTNQTSMYLCASSLSGLAGEGNIQYFGAGTRLSVL.